Sequencing of this T cell receptor (beta chain) was carried out in a study of blood T cell repertoires in COVID-19. Study-wide context: Acute and convalescent COVID-19 specimens originated in the United States, Italy and Spain. Nucleic acid was either cDNA or gDNA, and it came from T cells, B-cell-depleted T cells, or PBMCs.

This CDR3 contains 13 residues. Trimming took off 5 bases at V and 4 bases at J, with 10 bases between the two ends. This clone has a single count. Study processing details: It was from reference gene primer amplification that nucleated cell counts were estimated. TCRdb's table, derived via immunoSEQ multiplex PCR, lists solely in-frame clones and lacks some. V and J calls and clone size are as listed in that table; D and trimming were resolved from the DNA. This table has 89,000 or so clones, 90% to 95% appearing once. Sequenced: peripheral blood. V usage is TRBV12-3 or TRBV12-4 and J usage is TRBJ2-3; possibly TRBD2 for D (5 bases). The sequence was obtained from a human donor with active COVID-19. The donor label of this sample is uncertain. The CDR3 loop reads CASSLLGPDTQYF. CDR3 DNA: TGTGCCAGCAGTCTACTAGGTCCAGATACGCAGTATTTT.